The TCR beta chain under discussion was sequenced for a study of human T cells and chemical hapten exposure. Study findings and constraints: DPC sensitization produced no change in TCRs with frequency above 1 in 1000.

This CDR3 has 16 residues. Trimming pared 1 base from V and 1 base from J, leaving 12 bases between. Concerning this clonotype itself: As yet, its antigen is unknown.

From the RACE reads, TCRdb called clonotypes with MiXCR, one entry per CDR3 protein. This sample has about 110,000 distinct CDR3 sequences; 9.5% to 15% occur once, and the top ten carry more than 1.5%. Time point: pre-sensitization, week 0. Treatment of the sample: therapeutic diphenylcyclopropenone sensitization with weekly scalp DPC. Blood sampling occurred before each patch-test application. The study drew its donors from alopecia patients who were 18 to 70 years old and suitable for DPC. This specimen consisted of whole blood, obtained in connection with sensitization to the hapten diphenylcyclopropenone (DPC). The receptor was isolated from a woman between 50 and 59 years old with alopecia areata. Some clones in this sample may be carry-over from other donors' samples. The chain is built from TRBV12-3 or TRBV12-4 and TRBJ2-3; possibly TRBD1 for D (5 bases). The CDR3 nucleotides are TGTGCCAGCAGTTTAGATCAGGGTTGGGGCACAGATACGCAGTATTTT. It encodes CASSLDQGWGTDTQYF.